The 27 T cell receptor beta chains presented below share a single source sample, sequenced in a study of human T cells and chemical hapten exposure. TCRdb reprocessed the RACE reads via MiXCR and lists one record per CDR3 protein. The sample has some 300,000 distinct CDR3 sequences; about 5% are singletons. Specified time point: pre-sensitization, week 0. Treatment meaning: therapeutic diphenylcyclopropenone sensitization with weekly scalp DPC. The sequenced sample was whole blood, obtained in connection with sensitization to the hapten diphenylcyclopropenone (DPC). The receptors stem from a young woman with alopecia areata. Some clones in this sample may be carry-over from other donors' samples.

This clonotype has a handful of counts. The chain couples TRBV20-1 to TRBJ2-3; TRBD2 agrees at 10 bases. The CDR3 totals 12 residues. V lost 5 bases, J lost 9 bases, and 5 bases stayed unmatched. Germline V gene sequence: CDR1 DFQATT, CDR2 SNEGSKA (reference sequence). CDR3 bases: TGCAGTGCTCCTGTAGCGGGGGGCACGCAGTATTTT. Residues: CSAPVAGGTQYF.

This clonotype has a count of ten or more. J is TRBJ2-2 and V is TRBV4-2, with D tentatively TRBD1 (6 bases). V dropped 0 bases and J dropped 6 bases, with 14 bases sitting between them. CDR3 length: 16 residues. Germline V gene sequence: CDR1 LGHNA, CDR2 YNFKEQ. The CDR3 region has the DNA TGTGCCAGCAGCCAAGATTTTCAACAGGGCCCCGGGGAGCTGTTTTTT. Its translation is CASSQDFQQGPGELFF.

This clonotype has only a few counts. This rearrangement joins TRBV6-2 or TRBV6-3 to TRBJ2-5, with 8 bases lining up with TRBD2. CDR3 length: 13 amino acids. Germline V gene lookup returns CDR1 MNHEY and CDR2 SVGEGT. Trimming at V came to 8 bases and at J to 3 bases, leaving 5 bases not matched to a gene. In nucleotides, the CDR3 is TGTGCCAGCTGCGGGACTAGAGAAGAGACCCAGTACTTC. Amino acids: CASCGTREETQYF.

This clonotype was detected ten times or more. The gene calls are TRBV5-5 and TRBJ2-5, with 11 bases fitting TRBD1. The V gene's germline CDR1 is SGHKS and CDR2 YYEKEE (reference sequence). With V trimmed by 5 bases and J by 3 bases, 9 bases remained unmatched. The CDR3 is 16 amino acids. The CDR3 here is CASRSSSGQGEETQYF. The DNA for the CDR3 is TGTGCCAGCAGGAGCAGCTCGGGACAGGGGGAAGAGACCCAGTACTTC.

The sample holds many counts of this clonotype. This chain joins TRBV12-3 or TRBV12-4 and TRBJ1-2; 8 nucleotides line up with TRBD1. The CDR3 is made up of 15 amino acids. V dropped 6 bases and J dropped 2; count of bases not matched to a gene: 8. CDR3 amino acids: CASRYGQGGNYGYTF. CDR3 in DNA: TGTGCCAGCAGATACGGACAGGGTGGGAACTATGGCTACACCTTC.

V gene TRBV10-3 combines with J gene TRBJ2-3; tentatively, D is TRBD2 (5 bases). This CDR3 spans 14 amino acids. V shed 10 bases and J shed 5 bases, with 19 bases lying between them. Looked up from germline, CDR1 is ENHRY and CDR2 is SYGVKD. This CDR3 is CATQRQQLGDTQYF. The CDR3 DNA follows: TGTGCCACCCAGCGCCAGCAACTAGGAGATACGCAGTATTTT.

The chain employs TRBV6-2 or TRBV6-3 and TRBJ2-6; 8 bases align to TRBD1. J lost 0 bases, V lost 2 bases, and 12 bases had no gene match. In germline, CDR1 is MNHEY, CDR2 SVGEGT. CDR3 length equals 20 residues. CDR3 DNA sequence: TGTGCCAGCAGTTACCGCCCCGGCCAGGGGGCCTTCTCTGGGGCCAACGTCCTGACTTTC. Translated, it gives CASSYRPGQGAFSGANVLTF.

Here the CDR3 DNA reads TGTGCCAGCAGCTCGAACAATGAGCAGTTCTTC. Translation: CASSSNNEQFF. The J gene is TRBJ2-1, the V gene TRBV11-3; no firm D call. Between the trimmed V and J ends, which lost 4 bases and 5 bases, there was a span of 3 bases. This CDR3 contains 11 residues. Looked up from germline, CDR1 is SGHNT and CDR2 is YENEEA.

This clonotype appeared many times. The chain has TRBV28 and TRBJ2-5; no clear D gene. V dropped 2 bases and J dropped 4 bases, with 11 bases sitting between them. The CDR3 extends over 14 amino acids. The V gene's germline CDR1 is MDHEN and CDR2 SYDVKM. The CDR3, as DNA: TGTGCCAGCAGTTTAGTCCTCAGGAGAGAGACCCAGTACTTC. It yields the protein CASSLVLRRETQYF.

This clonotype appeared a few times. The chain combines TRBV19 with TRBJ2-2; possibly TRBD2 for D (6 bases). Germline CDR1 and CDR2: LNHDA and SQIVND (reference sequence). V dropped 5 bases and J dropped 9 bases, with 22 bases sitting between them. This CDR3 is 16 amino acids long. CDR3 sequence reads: CASSPRGSGVGRELFF. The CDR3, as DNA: TGTGCCAGTAGTCCCCGGGGTAGCGGAGTTGGCCGGGAGCTGTTTTTT.

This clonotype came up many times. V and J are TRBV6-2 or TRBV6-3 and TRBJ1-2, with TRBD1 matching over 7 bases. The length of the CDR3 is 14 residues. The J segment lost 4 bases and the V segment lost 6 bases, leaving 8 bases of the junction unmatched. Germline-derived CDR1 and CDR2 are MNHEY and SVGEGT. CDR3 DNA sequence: TGTGCCAGCAGCTATTGGGGACAGATCTATGGCTACACCTTC. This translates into CASSYWGQIYGYTF.

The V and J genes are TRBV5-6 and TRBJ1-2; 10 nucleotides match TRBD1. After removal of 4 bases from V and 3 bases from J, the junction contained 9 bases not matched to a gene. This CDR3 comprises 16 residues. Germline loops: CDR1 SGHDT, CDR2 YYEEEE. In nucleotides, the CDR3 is TGTGCCAGCAGCCTGACACTGACAGGGGGCGACTATGGCTACACCTTC. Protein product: CASSLTLTGGDYGYTF.

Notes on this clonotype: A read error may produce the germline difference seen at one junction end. The DNA of the CDR3 is TGTGCTAGCAGCCCGGGGTTCGGGCTAGCGGGGACGAACACCGGGGAGCTGTTTTTT. Its protein product is CASSPGFGLAGTNTGELFF. The chain has TRBV7-7 and TRBJ2-2, with TRBD2 matching 9 bases. The length of the CDR3 is 19 residues. Germline V gene sequence: CDR1 SSHAT, CDR2 FNYEAQ (reference sequence).

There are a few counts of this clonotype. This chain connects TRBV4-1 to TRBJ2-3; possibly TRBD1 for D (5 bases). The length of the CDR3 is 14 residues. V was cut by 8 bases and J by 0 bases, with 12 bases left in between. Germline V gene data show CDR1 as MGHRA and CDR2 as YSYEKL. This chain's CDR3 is CASGADESTDTQYF. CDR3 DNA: TGCGCCAGCGGGGCGGACGAGAGCACAGATACGCAGTATTTT.

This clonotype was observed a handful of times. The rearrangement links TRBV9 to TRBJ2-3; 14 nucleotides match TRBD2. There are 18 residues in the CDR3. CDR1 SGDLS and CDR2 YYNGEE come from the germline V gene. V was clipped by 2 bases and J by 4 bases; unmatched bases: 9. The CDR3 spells CASSVVVTSGGEADTQYF. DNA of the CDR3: TGTGCCAGCAGCGTGGTAGTGACTAGCGGGGGGGAGGCAGATACGCAGTATTTT. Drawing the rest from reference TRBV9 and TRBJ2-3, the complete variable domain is DSGVTQTPKHLITATGQRVTLRCSPRSGDLSVYWYQQSLDQGLQFLIQYYNGEERAKGNILERFSAQQFPDLHSELNLSSLELGDSALYFCASSVVVTSGGEADTQYFGPGTRLTVL.

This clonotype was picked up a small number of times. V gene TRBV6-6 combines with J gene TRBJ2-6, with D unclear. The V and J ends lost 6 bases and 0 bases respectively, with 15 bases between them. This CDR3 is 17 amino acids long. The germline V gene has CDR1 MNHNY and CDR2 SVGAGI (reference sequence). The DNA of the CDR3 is TGTGCCAGCAGCCCCCCTAGACAAAGCTCTGGGGCCAACGTCCTGACTTTC. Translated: CASSPPRQSSGANVLTF.

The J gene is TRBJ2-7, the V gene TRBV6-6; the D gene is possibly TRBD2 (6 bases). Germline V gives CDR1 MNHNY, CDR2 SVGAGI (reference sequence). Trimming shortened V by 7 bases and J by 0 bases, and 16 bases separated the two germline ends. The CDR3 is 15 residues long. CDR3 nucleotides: TGTGCCAGCACCACGGCGACCGGGAGCTCCTACGAGCAGTACTTC. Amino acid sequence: CASTTATGSSYEQYF.

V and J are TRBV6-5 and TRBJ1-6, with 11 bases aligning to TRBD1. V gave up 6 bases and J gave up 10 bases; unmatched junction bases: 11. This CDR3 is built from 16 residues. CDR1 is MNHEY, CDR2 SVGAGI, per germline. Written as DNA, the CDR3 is TGTGCCAGCAGGTTACGGTGGGACAGGGGGGGGTCACCCCTCCACTTT. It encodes CASRLRWDRGGSPLHF.

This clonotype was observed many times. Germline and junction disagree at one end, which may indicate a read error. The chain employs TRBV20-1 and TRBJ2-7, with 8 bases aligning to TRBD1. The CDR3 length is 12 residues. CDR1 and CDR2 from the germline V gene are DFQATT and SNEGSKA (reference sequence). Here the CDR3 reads CSASLTYGQGIF. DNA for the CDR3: TGCAGTGCCTCGTTAACATATGGACAGGGTATCTTC.

CDR3 sequence: CASSQERGGTDTQYF. The CDR3 DNA sequence: TGTGCCAGCAGCCAAGAACGAGGGGGCACAGATACGCAGTATTTT. The chain is built from TRBV14 and TRBJ2-3; D possibly matches TRBD1 or TRBD2 (5 bases each). CDR1 is SGHDN, CDR2 FVKESK, per germline. CDR3 length: 15 residues. V was pared by 0 bases and J by 1 base, with 8 bases between.

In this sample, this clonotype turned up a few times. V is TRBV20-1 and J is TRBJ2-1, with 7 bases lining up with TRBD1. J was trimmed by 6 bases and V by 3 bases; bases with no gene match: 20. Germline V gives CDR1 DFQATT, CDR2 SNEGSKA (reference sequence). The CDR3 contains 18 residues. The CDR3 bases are TGCAGTGCTAGCGCAATTAAGGGGGCCTCGCGGGTGAGCAATGAGCAGTTCTTC. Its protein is CSASAIKGASRVSNEQFF.

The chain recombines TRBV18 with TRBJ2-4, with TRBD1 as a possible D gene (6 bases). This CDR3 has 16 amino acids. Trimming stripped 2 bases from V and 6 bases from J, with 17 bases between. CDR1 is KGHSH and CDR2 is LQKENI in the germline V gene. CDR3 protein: CASSPYDTGYGNIQYF. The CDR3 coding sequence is TGTGCCAGCTCACCATACGATACAGGGTATGGAAACATTCAGTACTTC.

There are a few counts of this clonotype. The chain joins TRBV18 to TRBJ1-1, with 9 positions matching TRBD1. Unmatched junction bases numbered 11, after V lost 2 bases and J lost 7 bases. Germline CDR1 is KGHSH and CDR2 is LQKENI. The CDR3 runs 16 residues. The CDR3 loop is CASSPYSDRGGGEAFF. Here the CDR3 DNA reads TGTGCCAGCTCACCATATTCGGACAGGGGCGGGGGTGAAGCTTTCTTT.

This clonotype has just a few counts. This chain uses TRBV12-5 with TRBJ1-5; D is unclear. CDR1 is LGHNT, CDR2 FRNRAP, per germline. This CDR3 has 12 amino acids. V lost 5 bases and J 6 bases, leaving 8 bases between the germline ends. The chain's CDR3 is CASGDGFQPQHF. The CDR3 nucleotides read TGTGCTAGTGGTGATGGGTTTCAGCCCCAGCATTTT.

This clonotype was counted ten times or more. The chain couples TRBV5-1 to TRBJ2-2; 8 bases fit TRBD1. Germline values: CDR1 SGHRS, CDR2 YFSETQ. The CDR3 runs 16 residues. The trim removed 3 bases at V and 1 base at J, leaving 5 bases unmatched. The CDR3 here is CASSWGGQGNTGELFF. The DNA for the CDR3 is TGCGCCAGCAGCTGGGGCGGACAGGGGAACACCGGGGAGCTGTTTTTT.

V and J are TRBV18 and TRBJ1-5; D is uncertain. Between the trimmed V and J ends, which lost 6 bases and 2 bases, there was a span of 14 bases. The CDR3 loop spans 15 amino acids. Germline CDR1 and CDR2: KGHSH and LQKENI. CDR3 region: CASSPDYTGNQPQHF. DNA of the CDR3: TGTGCCAGCTCCCCCGATTACACTGGCAATCAGCCCCAGCATTTT.

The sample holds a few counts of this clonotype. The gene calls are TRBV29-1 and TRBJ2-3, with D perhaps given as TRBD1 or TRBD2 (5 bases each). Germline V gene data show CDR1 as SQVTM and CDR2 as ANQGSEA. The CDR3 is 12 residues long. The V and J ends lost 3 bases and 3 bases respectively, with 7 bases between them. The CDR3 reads CSVDWGTDTQYF. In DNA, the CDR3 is TGCAGCGTTGATTGGGGGACAGATACGCAGTATTTT.